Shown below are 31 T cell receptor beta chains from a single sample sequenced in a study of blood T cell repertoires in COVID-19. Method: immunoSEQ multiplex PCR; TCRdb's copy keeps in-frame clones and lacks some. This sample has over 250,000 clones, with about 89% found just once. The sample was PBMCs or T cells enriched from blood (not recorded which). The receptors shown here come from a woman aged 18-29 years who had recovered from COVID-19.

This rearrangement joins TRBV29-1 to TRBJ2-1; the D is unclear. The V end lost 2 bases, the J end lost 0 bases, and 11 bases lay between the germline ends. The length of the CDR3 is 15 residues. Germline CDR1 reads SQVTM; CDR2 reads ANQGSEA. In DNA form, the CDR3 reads TGCAGCGTTGAAAAGCGAGGCCCCTCCTACAATGAGCAGTTCTTC. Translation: CSVEKRGPSYNEQFF.

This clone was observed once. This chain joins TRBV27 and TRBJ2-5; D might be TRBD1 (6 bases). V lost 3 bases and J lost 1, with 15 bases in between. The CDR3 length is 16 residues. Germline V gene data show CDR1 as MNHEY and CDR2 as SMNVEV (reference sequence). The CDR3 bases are TGTGCCAGCAGTTTTGGGGGCCTACTACCCCAAGAGACCCAGTACTTC. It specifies CASSFGGLLPQETQYF.

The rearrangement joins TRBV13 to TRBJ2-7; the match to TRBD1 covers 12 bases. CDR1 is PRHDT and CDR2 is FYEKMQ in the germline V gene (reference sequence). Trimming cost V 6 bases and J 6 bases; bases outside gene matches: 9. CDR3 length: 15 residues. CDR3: CASSFEGQGASEQYF. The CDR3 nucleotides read TGTGCCAGCAGTTTCGAGGGACAGGGGGCCTCCGAGCAGTACTTC.

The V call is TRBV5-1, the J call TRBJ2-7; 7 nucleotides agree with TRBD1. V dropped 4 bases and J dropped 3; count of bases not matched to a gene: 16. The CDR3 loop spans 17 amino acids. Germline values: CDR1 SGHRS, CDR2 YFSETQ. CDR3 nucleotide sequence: TGCGCCAGCAGCCGAGGGGGCAGTCCGGTGGTCGGCTACGAGCAGTACTTC. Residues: CASSRGGSPVVGYEQYF.

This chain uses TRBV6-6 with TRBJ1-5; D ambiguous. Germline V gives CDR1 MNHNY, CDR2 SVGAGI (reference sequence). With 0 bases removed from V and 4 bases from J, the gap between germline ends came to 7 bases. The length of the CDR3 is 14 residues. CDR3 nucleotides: TGTGCCAGCAGTTACTCTTCGGTAAATCAGCCCCAGCATTTT. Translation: CASSYSSVNQPQHF.

Here the CDR3 DNA reads TGTGCCACCTACGGACGGGAGGGGGATACCTACGAGCAGTACTTC. It is translated as CATYGREGDTYEQYF. The chain links TRBV27 to TRBJ2-7, with 8 positions matching TRBD2. Germline CDR1 reads MNHEY; CDR2 reads SMNVEV (reference sequence). The CDR3 consists of 15 residues. Germline trimming cut 10 bases from V and 2 bases from J; bases unmatched to any gene: 13.

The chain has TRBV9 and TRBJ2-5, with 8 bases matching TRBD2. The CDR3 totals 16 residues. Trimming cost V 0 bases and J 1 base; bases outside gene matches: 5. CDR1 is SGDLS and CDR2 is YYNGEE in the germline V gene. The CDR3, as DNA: TGTGCCAGCAGCGTAGAGTCGGGGGGGCGCCAAGAGACCCAGTACTTC. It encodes CASSVESGGRQETQYF.

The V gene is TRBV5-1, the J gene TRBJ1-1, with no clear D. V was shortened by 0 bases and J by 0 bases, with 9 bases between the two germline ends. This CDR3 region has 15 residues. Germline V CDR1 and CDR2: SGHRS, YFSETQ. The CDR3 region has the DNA TGCGCCAGCAGCTTGGTTCCAGGAATGAACACTGAAGCTTTCTTT. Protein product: CASSLVPGMNTEAFF.

The CDR3 is CASAGRVTSTDTQYF. CDR3 nucleotide sequence: TGTGCCAGCGCGGGCCGGGTGACAAGCACAGATACGCAGTATTTT. The chain couples TRBV2 to TRBJ2-3, with D tentatively TRBD2 (5 bases). The CDR3 is 15 residues long. CDR1 and CDR2 from the germline V gene are SNHLY and FYNNEI. Trimming removed 8 bases at V and 0 bases at J, with 15 bases between.

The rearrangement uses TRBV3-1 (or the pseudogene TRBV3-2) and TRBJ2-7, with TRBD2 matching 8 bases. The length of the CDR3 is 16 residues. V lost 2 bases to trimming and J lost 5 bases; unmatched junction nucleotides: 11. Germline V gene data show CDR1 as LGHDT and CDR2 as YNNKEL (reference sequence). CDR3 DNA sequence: TGTGCCAGCAGCCAATACTTAAGCGGGAGTACCCACGAGCAGTACTTC. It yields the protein CASSQYLSGSTHEQYF.

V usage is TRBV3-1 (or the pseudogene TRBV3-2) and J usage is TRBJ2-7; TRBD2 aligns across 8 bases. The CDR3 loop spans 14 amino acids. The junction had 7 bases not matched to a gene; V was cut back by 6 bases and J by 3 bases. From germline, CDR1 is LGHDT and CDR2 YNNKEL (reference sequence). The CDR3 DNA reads TGTGCCAGCAGTCATAGCGGGAAACTCTACGAGCAGTACTTC. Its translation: CASSHSGKLYEQYF.

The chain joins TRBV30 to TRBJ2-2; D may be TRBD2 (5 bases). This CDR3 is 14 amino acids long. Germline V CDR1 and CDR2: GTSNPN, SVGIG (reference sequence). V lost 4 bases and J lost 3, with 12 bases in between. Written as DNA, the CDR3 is TGTGCCTGGAATACGGGGTACGACACCGGGGAGCTGTTTTTT. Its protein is CAWNTGYDTGELFF.

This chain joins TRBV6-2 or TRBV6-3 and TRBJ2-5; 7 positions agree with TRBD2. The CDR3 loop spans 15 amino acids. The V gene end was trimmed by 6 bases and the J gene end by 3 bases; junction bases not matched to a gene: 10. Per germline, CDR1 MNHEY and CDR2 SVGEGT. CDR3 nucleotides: TGTGCCAGCAGCCTAATAGGGGACTACAAAGAGACCCAGTACTTC. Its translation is CASSLIGDYKETQYF.

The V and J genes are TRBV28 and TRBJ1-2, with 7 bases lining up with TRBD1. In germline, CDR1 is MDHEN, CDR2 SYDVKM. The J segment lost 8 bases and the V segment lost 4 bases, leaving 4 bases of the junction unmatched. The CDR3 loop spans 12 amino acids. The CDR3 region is CASSWTGRGYTF. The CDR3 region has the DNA TGTGCCAGCAGTTGGACAGGACGGGGCTACACCTTC.

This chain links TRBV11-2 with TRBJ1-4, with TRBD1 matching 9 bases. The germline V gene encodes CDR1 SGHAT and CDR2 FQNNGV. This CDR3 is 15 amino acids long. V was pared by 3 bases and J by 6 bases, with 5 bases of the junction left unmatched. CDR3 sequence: CASSFGTGIDEKLFF. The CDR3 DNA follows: TGTGCCAGCAGCTTTGGGACAGGGATCGATGAAAAACTGTTTTTT.

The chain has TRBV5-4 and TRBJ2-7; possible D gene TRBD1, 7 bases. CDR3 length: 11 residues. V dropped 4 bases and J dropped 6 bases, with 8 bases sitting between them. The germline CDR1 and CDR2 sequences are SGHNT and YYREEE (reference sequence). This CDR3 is CASSQGGEQYF. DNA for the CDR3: TGTGCCAGCAGCCAGGGGGGCGAGCAGTACTTC.

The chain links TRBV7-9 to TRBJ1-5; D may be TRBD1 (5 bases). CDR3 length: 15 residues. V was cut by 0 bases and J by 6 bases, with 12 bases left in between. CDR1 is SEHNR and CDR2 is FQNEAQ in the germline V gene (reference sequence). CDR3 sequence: CASSLAGGESQPQHF. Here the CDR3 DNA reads TGTGCCAGCAGCTTAGCCGGGGGGGAGAGTCAGCCCCAGCATTTT.

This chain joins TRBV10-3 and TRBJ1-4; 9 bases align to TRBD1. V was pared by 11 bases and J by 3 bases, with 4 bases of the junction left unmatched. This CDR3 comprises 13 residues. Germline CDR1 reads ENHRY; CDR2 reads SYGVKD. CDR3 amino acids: CAAQGAANEKLFF. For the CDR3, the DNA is TGTGCCGCACAGGGGGCGGCTAATGAAAAACTGTTTTTT.

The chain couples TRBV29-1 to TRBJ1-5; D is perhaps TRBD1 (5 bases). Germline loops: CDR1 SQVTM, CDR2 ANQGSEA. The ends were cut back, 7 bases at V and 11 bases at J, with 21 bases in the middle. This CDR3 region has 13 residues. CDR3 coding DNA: TGCAGCGCCGGGGGGGAGGGTTTAAAGTCCCAGCATTTT. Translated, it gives CSAGGEGLKSQHF.

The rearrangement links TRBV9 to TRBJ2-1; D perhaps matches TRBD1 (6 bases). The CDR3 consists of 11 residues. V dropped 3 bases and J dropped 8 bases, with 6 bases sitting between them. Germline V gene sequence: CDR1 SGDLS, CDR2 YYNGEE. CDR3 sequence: CASSEGDEQFF. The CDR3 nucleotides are TGTGCCAGCAGCGAGGGGGATGAGCAGTTCTTC.

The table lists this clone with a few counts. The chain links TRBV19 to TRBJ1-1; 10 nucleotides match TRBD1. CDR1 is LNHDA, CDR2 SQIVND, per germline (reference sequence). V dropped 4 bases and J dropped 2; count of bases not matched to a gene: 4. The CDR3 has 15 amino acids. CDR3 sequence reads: CASSRDRGRNTEAFF. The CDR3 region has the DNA TGTGCCAGTAGTAGGGACAGGGGTCGAAACACTGAAGCTTTCTTT.

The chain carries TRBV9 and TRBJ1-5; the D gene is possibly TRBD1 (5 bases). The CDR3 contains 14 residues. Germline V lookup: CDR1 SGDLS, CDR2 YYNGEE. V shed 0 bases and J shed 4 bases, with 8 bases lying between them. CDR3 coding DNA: TGTGCCAGCAGCGTAGGGGGGGTGAATCAGCCCCAGCATTTT. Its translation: CASSVGGVNQPQHF.

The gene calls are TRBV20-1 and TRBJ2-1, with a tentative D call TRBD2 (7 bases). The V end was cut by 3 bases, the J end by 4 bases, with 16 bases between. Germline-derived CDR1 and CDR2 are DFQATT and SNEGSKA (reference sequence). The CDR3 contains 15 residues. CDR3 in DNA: TGCAGTGCTAGTGATGACCGGGGGGCGTACAATGAGCAGTTCTTC. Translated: CSASDDRGAYNEQFF.

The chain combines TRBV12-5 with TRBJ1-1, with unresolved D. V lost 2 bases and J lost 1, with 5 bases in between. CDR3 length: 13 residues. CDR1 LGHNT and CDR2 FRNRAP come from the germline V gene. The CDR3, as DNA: TGTGCTAGTGGTTTGACCGGGAACACTGAAGCTTTCTTT. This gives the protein CASGLTGNTEAFF.

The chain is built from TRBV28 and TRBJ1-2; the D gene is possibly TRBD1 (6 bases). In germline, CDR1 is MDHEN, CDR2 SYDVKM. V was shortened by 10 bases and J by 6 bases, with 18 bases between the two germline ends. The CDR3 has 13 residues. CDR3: CAIELAQGNGYTF. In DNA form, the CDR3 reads TGTGCCATCGAACTCGCACAGGGAAATGGCTACACCTTC.

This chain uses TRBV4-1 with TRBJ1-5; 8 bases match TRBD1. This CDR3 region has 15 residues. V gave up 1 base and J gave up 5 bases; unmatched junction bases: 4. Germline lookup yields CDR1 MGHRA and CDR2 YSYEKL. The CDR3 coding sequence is TGCGCCAGCAGCCAAGGGTCAGGGGGCTATCAGCCCCAGCATTTT. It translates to CASSQGSGGYQPQHF.

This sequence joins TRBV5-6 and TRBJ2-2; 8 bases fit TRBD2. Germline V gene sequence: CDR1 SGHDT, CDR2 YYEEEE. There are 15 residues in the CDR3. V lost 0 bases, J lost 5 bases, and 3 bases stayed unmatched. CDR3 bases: TGTGCCAGCAGCTTGGGAGAGCGGGAGACCGGGGAGCTGTTTTTT. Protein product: CASSLGERETGELFF.

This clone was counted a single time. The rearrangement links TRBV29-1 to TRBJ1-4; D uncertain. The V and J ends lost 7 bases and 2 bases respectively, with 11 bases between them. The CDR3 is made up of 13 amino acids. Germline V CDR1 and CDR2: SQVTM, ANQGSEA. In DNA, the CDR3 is TGCAGCGCGGGCGGGAGCACTAATGAAAAACTGTTTTTT. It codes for CSAGGSTNEKLFF.

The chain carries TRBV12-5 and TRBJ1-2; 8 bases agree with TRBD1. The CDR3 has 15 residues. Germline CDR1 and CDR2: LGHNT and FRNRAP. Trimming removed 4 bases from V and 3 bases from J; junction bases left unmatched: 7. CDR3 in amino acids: CASGSGRGQDYGYTF. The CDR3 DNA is TGTGCTAGTGGTTCTGGCAGGGGGCAGGACTATGGCTACACCTTC.

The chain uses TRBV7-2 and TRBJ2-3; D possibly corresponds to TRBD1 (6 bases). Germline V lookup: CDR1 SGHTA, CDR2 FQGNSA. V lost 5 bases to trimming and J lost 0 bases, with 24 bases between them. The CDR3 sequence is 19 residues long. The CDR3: CASSGLTGGGAASTDTQYF. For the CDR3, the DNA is TGTGCCAGCAGCGGACTGACAGGTGGGGGAGCGGCTAGCACAGATACGCAGTATTTT.

CDR3 nucleotides: TGTGCCAGCACCCCGCGGGGGGCGCGTAACACCGGGGAGCTGTTTTTT. It codes for CASTPRGARNTGELFF. The rearrangement joins TRBV7-9 to TRBJ2-2; TRBD2 matches 8 bases. The CDR3 loop spans 16 amino acids. V gave up 7 bases and J gave up 2 bases; unmatched junction bases: 9. Germline lookup yields CDR1 SEHNR and CDR2 FQNEAQ (reference sequence).